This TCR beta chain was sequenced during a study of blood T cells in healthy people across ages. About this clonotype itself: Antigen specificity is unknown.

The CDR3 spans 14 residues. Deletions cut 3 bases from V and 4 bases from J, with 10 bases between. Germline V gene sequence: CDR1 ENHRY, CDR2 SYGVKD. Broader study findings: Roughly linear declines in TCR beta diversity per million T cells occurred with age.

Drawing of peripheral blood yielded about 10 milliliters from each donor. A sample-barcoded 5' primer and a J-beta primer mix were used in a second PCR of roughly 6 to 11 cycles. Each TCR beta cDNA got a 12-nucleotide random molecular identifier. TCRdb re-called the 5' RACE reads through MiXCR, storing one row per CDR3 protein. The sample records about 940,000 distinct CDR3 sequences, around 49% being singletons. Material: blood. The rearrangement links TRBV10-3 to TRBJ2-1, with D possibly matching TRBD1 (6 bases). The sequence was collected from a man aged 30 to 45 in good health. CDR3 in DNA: TGTGCCATCAGTGAAAGACAGGTATACAATGAGCAGTTCTTC. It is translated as CAISERQVYNEQFF.